This T cell receptor beta chain was identified during a study of post-analysis software for immune sequencing data. For the study at large: In terms of disease course, relapsing-remitting, secondary progressive and progressive-relapsing multiple sclerosis were included. The study, taken as a whole, reports: Controls showed lower frequencies than patients for roughly five TRBV segments, and TRBV5-6, TRBV5-1 and TRBV20-1 were among these. Compared against controls, patients with multiple sclerosis displayed significantly lower normalized Chao1 diversity.

cDNA libraries of TCR beta carried unique molecular identifiers. Some 500,000 cDNA molecules were recovered from an input of 1 to 10 million T cells. MiXCR was run by TCRdb on the PCR reads, yielding one entry per CDR3 protein. The table lists about 770,000 distinct CDR3 sequences, just over 45% of them singletons. The CDR3 loop spans 15 amino acids. V was clipped by 4 bases and J by 4 bases; unmatched bases: 7. Per the germline V gene, CDR1 is KGHDR and CDR2 is SFDVKD. Comment on this clonotype: Antigen unknown.

Sequencing input: blood. The chain is built from TRBV24-1 and TRBJ1-1; 8 positions match TRBD1. This clonotype was sampled from a girl aged 5 to 17 with multiple sclerosis. The DNA of the CDR3 is TGTGCCACCAGTGACTCAGGGGGCGGAGGCACTGAAGCTTTCTTT. Its translation: CATSDSGGGGTEAFF.